This TCR beta chain derives from a study of blood T cell repertoires in COVID-19. About the research overall: Some COVID-19 samples were acute and others convalescent; all came from the United States, Italy and Spain. PBMCs, B-cell-depleted T cells, or T cells provided the cDNA or gDNA that made up the material.

With 3 bases removed from V and 0 bases from J, the gap between germline ends came to 3 bases. Germline V gene data show CDR1 as LGHDT and CDR2 as YNNKEL (reference sequence). CDR3 length: 14 residues. Original processing notes: Nucleated cell number was recorded as an estimate derived from reference gene primer amplification. The repertoire was sequenced with immunoSEQ multiplex PCR; TCRdb's copy has only in-frame clones and lacks some. That table is the source of V, J and clone size, and D and trimming were worked out from the DNA. Of roughly 140,000 clones listed, approximately 88% are singletons.

The chain carries TRBV3-1 (or the pseudogene TRBV3-2) and TRBJ2-6; the D is unclear. This clonotype originated in a human donor in a cohort sampled during active COVID-19. The sample comprised peripheral blood. DNA of the CDR3: TGTGCCAGCAGCCAGGCCTCTGGGGCCAACGTCCTGACTTTC. It codes for CASSQASGANVLTF.